The 9 T cell receptor beta chains reported below all come from one sample, sequenced in a study of cytomegalovirus exposure and HLA in healthy donors. The PCR ran on 60 Vbeta and 13 Jbeta primers. The assay was immunoSEQ multiplex PCR, and TCRdb's table has in-frame clones only and misses some. Of fewer than 300,000 clones in the sample, approximately 80% were seen once. Source material: PBMCs. Every receptor here comes from a girl aged 2 to 10 in good health and CMV-seronegative.

This clone was observed a handful of times. The V call is TRBV2, the J call TRBJ2-5; D call uncertain. The V end lost 5 bases, the J end lost 6 bases, and 10 bases lay between the germline ends. The germline V gene has CDR1 SNHLY and CDR2 FYNNEI. This CDR3 has 12 amino acids. CDR3 sequence: CASSLSTKTQYF. The CDR3 DNA is TGTGCCAGCAGTCTGAGCACGAAGACCCAGTACTTC.

V and J are TRBV4-1 and TRBJ1-5; no clear D. The V gene lost 1 base and the J gene lost 6 bases, with 13 bases spanning the gap. The V gene's germline CDR1 is MGHRA and CDR2 YSYEKL. This CDR3 is 15 amino acids long. The CDR3 loop is CASSQGRKGGQPQHF. The CDR3 DNA follows: TGCGCCAGCAGCCAAGGGAGGAAGGGCGGTCAGCCCCAGCATTTT.

Here the CDR3 DNA reads TGTGCCAGTAGTACCCTAGCGGGAGCCTACAATGAGCAGTTCTTC. Its protein is CASSTLAGAYNEQFF. The chain uses TRBV19 and TRBJ2-1; TRBD2 aligns across 10 bases. The V gene end was trimmed by 4 bases and the J gene end by 2 bases; junction bases not matched to a gene: 2. The germline gives CDR1 LNHDA, CDR2 SQIVND (reference sequence). The CDR3 contains 15 residues.

This chain joins TRBV11-1 and TRBJ2-3; D is unclear. V lost 8 bases, J lost 0 bases, and 18 bases lay in between. Germline CDR1 SGHAT, CDR2 FQDESV (reference sequence). The CDR3 extends over 16 amino acids. The CDR3 protein is CASPCRGASSTDTQYF. CDR3 sequence (DNA): TGTGCCAGCCCTTGTCGAGGAGCTTCTAGCACAGATACGCAGTATTTT.

This chain connects TRBV30 to TRBJ1-1, with TRBD1 matching over 7 bases. Germline V gene data show CDR1 as GTSNPN and CDR2 as SVGIG (reference sequence). The CDR3 contains 14 residues. The V and J ends lost 0 bases and 7 bases, in that order; junction bases with no gene match: 8. This CDR3 reads CAWSVPGGTVEAFF. DNA for the CDR3: TGTGCCTGGAGTGTACCGGGGGGGACAGTTGAAGCTTTCTTT.

This chain links TRBV2 with TRBJ2-3; D possibly corresponds to TRBD2 (5 bases). Germline V gene lookup returns CDR1 SNHLY and CDR2 FYNNEI. Deletions cut 2 bases from V and 0 bases from J, with 9 bases between. CDR3 length: 15 residues. In DNA form, the CDR3 reads TGTGCCAGCAGTGAAAGGCTAGCTAGCACAGATACGCAGTATTTT. It specifies CASSERLASTDTQYF.

This chain's CDR3 is CASSPPSGTGGTYGYTF. The CDR3 DNA reads as TGTGCCAGCTCACCTCCCTCCGGGACAGGGGGGACCTATGGCTACACCTTC. This chain uses TRBV18 with TRBJ1-2; 11 bases line up with TRBD1. CDR3 length: 17 amino acids. J was trimmed by 4 bases and V by 3 bases; bases with no gene match: 10. Germline V gene sequence: CDR1 KGHSH, CDR2 LQKENI.

This clone was seen only a few times. The chain couples TRBV5-8 to TRBJ2-7; no clear D. V was clipped by 3 bases and J by 7 bases, with 17 bases between them. CDR1 is SGHTS, CDR2 YDEGEE, per germline. The CDR3 is 14 amino acids. In DNA, the CDR3 is TGTGCCAGCAGCTACGCAGGTGTAAATAGGGAGCAGTACTTC. Translation gives CASSYAGVNREQYF. Variable domain in full (rest from reference TRBV5-8 and TRBJ2-7): EAGVTQSPTHLIKTRGQQATLRCSPISGHTSVYWYQQALGLGLQFLLWYDEGEERNRGNFPPRFSGRQFPNYSSELNVNALELEDSALYLCASSYAGVNREQYFGPGTRLTVT.

This clone was counted a few times. The chain combines TRBV5-4 with TRBJ1-2; possible D gene TRBD1, 5 bases. Germline V gene sequence: CDR1 SGHNT, CDR2 YYREEE (reference sequence). V was clipped by 5 bases and J by 8 bases, with 16 bases between them. The CDR3 is 13 residues long. CDR3 loop: CASRVWGTGGYTF. Written as DNA, the CDR3 is TGTGCCAGCAGGGTCTGGGGGACTGGAGGCTACACCTTC.